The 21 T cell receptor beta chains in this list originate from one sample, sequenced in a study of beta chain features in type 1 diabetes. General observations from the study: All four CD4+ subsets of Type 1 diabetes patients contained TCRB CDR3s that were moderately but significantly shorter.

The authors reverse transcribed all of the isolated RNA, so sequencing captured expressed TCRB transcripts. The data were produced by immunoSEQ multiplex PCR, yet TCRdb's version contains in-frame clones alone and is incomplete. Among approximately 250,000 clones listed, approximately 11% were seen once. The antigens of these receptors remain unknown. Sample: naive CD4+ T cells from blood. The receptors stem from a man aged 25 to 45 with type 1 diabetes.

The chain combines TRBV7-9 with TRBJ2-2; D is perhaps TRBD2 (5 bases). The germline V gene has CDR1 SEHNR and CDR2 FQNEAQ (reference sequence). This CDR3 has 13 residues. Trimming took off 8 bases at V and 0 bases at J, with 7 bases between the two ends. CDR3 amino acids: CASAGTNTGELFF. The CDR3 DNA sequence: TGTGCCAGCGCCGGGACGAACACCGGGGAGCTGTTTTTT.

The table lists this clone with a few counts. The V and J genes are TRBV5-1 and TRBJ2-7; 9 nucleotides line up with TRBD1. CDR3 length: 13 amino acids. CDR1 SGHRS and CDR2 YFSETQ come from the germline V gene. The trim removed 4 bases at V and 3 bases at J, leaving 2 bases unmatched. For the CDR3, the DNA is TGCGCCAGCAGCACGGACAGGGGCTACGAGCAGTACTTC. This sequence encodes CASSTDRGYEQYF.

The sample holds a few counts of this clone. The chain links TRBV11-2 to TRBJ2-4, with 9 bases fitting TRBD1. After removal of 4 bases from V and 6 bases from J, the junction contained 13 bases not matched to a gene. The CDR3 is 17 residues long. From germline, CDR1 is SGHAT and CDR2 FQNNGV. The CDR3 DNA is TGTGCCAGCAGCTCAATAAGGGGACAGGGTGATCGAAACATTCAGTACTTC. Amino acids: CASSSIRGQGDRNIQYF.

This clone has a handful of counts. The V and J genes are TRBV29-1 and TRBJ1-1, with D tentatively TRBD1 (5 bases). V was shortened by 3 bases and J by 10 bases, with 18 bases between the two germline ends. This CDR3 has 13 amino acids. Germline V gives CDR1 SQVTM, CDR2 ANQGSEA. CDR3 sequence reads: CSVDTQGVFRAFF. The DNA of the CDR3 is TGCAGCGTTGACACGCAGGGCGTATTCCGAGCTTTCTTT. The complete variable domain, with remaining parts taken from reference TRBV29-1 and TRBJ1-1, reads SAVISQKPSRDICQRGTSLTIQCQVDSQVTMMFWYRQQPGQSLTLIATANQGSEATYESGFVIDKFPISRPNLTFSTLTVSNMSPEDSSIYLCSVDTQGVFRAFFGQGTRLTVV.

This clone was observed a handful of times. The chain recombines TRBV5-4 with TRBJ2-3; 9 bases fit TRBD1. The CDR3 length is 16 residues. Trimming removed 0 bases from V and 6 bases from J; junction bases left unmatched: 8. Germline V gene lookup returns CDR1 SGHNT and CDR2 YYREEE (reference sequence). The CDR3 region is CASSLALHRGQDTQYF. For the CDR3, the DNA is TGTGCCAGCAGCTTGGCCCTCCACAGGGGGCAGGATACGCAGTATTTT.

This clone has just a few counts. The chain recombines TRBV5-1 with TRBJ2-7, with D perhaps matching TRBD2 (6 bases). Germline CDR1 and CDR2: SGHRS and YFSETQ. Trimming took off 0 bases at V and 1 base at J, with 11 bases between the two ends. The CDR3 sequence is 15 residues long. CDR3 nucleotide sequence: TGCGCCAGCAGCTTGGTCGGGGGTCTGTCCTACGAGCAGTACTTC. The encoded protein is CASSLVGGLSYEQYF.

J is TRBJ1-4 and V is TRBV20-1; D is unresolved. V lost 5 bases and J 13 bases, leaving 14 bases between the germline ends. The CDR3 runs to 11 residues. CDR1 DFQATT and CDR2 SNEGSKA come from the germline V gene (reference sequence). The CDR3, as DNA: TGCAGTGCTTCCCGGGAAGGAGGACTGTTTTTT. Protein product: CSASREGGLFF.

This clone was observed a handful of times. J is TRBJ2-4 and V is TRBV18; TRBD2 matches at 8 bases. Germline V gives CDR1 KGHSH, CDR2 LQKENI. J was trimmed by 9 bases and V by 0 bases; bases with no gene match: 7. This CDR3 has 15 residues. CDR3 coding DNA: TGTGCCAGCTCACCACCCGGGGGGGCCCTCGGCATTCAGTACTTC. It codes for CASSPPGGALGIQYF.

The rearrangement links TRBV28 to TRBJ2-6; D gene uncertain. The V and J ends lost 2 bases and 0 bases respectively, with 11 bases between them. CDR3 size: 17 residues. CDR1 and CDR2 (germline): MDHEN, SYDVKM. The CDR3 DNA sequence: TGTGCCAGCAGTTTAAACGTCGGTGGCTCTGGGGCCAACGTCCTGACTTTC. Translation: CASSLNVGGSGANVLTF.

The CDR3 DNA sequence: TGCGCCAGCAGCCCAGGGAGCGGGGGCCGGGGCACAGATACGCAGTATTTT. It encodes CASSPGSGGRGTDTQYF. This chain joins TRBV4-1 and TRBJ2-3, with 8 positions matching TRBD2. CDR3 length: 17 amino acids. Looked up from germline, CDR1 is MGHRA and CDR2 is YSYEKL. The junction had 10 bases not matched to a gene; V was cut back by 4 bases and J by 1 base.

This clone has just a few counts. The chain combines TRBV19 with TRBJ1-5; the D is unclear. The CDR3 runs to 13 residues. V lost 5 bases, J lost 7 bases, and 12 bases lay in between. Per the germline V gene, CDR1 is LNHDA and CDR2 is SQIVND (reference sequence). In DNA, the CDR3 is TGTGCCAGTAGTCCACACGAGCGGCAGCCCCAGCATTTT. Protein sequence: CASSPHERQPQHF.

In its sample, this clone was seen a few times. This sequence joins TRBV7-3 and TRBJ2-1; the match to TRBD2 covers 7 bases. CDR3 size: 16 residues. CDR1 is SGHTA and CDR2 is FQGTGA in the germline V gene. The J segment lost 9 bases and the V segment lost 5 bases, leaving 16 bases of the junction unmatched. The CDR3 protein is CASSPGGAGRVSEQFF. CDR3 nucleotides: TGTGCCAGCAGCCCCGGTGGAGCGGGGAGAGTGTCTGAGCAGTTCTTC. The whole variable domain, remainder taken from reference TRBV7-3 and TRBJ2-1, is GAGVSQTPSNKVTEKGKYVELRCDPISGHTALYWYRQSLGQGPEFLIYFQGTGAADDSGLPNDRFFAVRPEGSVSTLKIQRTERGDSAVYLCASSPGGAGRVSEQFFGPGTRLTVL.

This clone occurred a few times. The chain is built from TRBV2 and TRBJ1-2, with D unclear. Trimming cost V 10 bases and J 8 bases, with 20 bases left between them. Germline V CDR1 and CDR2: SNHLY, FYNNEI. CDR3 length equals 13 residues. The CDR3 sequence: CAIRPRAGLGYTF. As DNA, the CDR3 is TGTGCCATCCGACCACGGGCGGGTCTGGGCTACACCTTC.

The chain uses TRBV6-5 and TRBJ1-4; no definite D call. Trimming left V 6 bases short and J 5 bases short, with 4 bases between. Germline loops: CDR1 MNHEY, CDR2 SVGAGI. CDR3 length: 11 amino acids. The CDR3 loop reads CASRQNEKLFF. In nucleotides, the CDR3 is TGTGCCAGCAGACAGAATGAAAAACTGTTTTTT.

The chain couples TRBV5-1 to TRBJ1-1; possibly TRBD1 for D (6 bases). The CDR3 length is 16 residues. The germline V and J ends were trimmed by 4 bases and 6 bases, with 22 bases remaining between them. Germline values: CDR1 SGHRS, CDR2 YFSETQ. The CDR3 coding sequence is TGCGCCAGCAGCGCCGGGGGGCTACCCGAGGGCGCTGAAGCTTTCTTT. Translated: CASSAGGLPEGAEAFF.

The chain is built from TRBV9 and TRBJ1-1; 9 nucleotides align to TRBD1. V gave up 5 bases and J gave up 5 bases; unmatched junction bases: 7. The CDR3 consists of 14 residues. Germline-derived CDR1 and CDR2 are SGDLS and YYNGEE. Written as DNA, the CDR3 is TGTGCCAGCAGAGTCGGACAGGGGAGTACTGAAGCTTTCTTT. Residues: CASRVGQGSTEAFF.

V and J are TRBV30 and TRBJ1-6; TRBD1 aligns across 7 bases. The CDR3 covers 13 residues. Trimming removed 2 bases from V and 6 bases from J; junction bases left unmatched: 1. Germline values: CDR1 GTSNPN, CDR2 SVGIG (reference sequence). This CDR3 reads CAWSPGGNSPLHF. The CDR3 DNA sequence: TGTGCCTGGAGTCCAGGGGGTAATTCACCCCTCCACTTT.

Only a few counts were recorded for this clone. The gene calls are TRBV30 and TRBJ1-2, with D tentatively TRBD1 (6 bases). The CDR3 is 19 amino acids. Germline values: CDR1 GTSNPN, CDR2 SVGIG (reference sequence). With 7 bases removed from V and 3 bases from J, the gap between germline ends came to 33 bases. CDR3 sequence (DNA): TGTGCCTACACGGACGGGTCTGACTACCTCCCAGGGGTACACTATGGCTACACCTTC. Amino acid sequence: CAYTDGSDYLPGVHYGYTF.

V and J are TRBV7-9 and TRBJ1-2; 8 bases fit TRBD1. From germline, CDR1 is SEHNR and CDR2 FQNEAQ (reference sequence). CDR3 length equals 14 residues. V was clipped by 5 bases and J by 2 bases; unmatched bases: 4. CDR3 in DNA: TGTGCCAGCAGCCGGGGACAGGAAAACTATGGCTACACCTTC. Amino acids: CASSRGQENYGYTF.

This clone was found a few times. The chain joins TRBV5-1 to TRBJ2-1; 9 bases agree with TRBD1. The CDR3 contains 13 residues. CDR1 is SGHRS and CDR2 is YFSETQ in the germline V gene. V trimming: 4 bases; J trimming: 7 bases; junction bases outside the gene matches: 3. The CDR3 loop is CASSLQGANEQFF. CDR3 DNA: TGCGCCAGCAGCCTACAGGGGGCAAATGAGCAGTTCTTC.

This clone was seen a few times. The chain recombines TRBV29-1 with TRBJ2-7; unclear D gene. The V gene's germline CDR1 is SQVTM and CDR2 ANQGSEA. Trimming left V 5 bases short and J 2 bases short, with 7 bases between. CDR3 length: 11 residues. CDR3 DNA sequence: TGCAGCGTTATGAGCCCCTACGAGCAGTACTTC. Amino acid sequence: CSVMSPYEQYF.